This T cell receptor beta chain was recovered during a study of T cell responses to AZD1222 COVID-19 vaccine. The germline gives CDR1 LNHNV, CDR2 YYDKDF (reference sequence). V lost 7 bases to trimming and J lost 0 bases, with 6 bases between them. This CDR3 is 12 amino acids long. Clones were read by immunoSEQ multiplex PCR, and TCRdb kept only the in-frame ones, dropping some. The sample includes roughly 150,000 clones, more than 85% of them seen just once. This receptor was taken from an adult who received the AZD1222 COVID-19 vaccine. V gene TRBV15 combines with J gene TRBJ1-2; D unclear. Sequencing used peripheral blood, obtained 28 days after the second AZD1222 dose. CDR3 nucleotides: TGTGCCACCAAGAGGGCTAACTATGGCTACACCTTC. This encodes CATKRANYGYTF.